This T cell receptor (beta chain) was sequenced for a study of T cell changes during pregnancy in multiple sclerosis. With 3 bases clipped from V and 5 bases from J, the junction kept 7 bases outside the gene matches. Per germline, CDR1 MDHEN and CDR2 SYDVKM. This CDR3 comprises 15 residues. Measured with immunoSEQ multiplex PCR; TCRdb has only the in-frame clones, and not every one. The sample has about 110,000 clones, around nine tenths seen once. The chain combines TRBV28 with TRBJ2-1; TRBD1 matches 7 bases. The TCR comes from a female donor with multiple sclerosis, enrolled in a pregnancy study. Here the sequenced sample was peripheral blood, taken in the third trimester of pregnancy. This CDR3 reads CASSFTGTADNEQFF. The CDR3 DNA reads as TGTGCCAGCAGTTTTACTGGGACAGCCGACAATGAGCAGTTCTTC. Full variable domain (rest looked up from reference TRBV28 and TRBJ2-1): DVKVTQSSRYLVKRTGEKVFLECVQDMDHENMFWYRQDPGLGLRLIYFSYDVKMKEKGDIPEGYSVSREKKERFSLILESASTNQTSMYLCASSFTGTADNEQFFGPGTRLTVL.